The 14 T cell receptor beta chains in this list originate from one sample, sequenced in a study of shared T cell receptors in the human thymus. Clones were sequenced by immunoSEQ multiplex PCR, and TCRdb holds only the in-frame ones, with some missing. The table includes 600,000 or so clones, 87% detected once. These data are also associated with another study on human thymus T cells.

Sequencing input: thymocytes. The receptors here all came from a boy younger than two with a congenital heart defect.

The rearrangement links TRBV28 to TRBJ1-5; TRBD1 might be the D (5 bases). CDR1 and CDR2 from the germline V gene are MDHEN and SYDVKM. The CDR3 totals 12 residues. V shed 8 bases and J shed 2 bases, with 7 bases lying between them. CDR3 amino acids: CASAGCNQPQHF. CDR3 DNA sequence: TGTGCCAGCGCAGGGTGCAATCAGCCCCAGCATTTT.

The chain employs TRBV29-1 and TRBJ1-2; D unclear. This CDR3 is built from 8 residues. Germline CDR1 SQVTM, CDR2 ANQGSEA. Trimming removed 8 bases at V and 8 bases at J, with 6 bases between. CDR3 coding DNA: TGCAGCCCGTCCGGCTACACCTTC. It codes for CSPSGYTF.

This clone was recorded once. The DNA for the CDR3 is TGTGCCAGCAGCCGATGGGACAGGGGTAATTCACCCCTCCACTTT. Protein: CASSRWDRGNSPLHF. The rearrangement links TRBV28 to TRBJ1-6, with 10 bases lining up with TRBD1. CDR1 and CDR2 from the germline V gene are MDHEN and SYDVKM. CDR3 length: 15 amino acids. The V gene end was trimmed by 6 bases and the J gene end by 6 bases; junction bases not matched to a gene: 5.

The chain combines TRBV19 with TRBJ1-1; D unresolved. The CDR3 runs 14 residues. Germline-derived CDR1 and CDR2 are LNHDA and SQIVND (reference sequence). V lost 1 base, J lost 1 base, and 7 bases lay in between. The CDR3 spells CASSIGHRNTEAFF. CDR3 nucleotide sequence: TGTGCCAGTAGTATAGGTCACAGGAACACTGAAGCTTTCTTT.

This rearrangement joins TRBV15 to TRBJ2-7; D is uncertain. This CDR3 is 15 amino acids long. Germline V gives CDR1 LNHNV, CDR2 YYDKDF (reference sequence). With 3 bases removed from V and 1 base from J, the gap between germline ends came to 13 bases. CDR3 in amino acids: CATSRNPSGSYEQYF. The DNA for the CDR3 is TGTGCCACCAGCAGGAACCCCTCAGGTTCCTACGAGCAGTACTTC.

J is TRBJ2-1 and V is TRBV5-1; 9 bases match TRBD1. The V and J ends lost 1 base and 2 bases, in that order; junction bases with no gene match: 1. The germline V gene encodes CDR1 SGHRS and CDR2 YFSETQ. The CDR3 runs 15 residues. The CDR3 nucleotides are TGCGCCAGCAGCTTGCACAGGGGGCCCTACAATGAGCAGTTCTTC. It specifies CASSLHRGPYNEQFF.

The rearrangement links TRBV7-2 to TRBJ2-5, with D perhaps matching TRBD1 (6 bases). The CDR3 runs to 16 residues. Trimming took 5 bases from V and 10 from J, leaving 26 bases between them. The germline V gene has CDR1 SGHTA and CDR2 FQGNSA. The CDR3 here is CASSPYRAGVLSGQYF. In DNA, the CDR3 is TGTGCCAGCAGCCCCTACCGGGCAGGGGTCCTAAGTGGCCAGTACTTC.

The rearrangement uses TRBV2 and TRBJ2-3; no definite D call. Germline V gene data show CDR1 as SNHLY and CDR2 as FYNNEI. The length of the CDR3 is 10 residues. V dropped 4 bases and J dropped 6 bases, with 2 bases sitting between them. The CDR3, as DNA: TGTGCCAGCAGTGCTGATACGCAGTATTTT. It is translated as CASSADTQYF.

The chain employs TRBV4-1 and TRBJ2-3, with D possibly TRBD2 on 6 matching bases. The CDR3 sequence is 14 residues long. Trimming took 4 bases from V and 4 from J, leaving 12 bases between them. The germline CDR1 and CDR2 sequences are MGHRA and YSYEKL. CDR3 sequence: CASSLPGRPDTQYF. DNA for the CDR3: TGCGCCAGCAGCCTCCCCGGGAGACCAGATACGCAGTATTTT.

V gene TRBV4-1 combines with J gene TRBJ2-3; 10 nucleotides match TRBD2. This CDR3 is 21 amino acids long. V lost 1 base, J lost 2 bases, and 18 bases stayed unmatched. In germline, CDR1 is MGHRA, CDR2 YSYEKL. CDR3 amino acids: CASSQVLGLPVLAGFTDTQYF. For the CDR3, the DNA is TGCGCCAGCAGCCAAGTCCTCGGACTTCCCGTACTAGCGGGGTTCACAGATACGCAGTATTTT.

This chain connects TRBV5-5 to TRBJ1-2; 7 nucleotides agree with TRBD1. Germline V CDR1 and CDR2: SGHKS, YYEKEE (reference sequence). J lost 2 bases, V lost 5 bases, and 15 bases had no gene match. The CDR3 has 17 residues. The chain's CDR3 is CASRAWELRGQNYGYTF. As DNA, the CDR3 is TGTGCCAGCAGGGCTTGGGAGCTTCGGGGACAGAACTATGGCTACACCTTC.

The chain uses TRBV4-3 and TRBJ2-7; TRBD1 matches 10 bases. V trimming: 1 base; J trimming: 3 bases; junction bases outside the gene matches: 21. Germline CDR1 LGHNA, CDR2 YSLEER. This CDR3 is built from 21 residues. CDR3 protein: CASSQGWNSEGPGTGDYEQYF. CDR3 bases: TGCGCCAGCAGCCAAGGGTGGAATTCCGAAGGGCCCGGGACAGGGGACTACGAGCAGTACTTC.

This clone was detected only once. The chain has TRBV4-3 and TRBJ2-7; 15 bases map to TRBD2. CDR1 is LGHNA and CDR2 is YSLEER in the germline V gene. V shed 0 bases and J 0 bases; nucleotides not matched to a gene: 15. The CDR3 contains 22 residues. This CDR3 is CASSQDHAPGTSGGPRSYEQYF. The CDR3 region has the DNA TGCGCCAGCAGCCAAGATCACGCCCCCGGGACTAGCGGGGGGCCCCGCTCCTACGAGCAGTACTTC.

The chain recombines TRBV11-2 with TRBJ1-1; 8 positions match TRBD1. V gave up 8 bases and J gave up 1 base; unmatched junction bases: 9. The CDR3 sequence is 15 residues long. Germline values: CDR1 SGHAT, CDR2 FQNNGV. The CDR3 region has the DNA TGTGCCAGCCATGGTAATGGGACAGGGAACACTGAAGCTTTCTTT. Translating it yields CASHGNGTGNTEAFF.